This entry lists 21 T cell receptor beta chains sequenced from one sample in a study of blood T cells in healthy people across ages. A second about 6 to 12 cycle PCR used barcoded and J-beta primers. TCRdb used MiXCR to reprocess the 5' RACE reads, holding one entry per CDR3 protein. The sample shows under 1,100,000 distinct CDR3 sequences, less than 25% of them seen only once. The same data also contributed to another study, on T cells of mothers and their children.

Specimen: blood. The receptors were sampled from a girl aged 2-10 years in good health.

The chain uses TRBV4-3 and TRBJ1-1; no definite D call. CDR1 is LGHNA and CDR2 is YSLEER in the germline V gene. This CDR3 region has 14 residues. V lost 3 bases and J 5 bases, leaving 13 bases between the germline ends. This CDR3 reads CASSQGEVGTEAFF. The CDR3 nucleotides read TGCGCCAGCAGCCAGGGAGAGGTAGGGACTGAAGCTTTCTTT.

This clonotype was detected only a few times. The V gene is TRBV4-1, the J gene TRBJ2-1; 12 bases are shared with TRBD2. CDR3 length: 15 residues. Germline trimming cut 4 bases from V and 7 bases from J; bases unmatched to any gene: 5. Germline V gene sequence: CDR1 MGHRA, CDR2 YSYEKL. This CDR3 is CASSPGTSGLNEQFF. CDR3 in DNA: TGCGCCAGCAGCCCAGGGACTAGCGGGCTAAATGAGCAGTTCTTC.

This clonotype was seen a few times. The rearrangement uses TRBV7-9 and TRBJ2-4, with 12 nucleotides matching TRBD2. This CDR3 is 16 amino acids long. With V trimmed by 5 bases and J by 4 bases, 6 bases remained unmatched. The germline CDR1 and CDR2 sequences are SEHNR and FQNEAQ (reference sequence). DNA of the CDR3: TGTGCCAGCAGCCCGATCGGACTAGCGGGGAAAAACATTCAGTACTTC. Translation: CASSPIGLAGKNIQYF.

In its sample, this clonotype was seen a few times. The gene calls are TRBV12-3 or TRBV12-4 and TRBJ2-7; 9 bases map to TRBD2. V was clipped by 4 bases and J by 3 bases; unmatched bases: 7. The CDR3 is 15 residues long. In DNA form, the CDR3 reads TGTGCCAGCAGTTCCACGACTAGCGGCGACTACGAGCAGTACTTC. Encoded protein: CASSSTTSGDYEQYF.

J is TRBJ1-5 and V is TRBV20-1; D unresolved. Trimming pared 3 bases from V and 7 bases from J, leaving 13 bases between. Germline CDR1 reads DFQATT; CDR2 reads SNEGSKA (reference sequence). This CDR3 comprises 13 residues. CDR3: CSASGRPDQPQHF. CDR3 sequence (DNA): TGCAGTGCTAGTGGTCGCCCGGACCAGCCCCAGCATTTT.

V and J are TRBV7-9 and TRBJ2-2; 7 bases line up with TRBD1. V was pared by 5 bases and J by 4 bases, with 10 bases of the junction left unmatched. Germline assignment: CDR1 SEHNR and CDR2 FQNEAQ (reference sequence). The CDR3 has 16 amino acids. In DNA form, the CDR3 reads TGTGCCAGCAGCCCGAGACAGGGCCCGAGCACCGGGGAGCTGTTTTTT. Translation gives CASSPRQGPSTGELFF.

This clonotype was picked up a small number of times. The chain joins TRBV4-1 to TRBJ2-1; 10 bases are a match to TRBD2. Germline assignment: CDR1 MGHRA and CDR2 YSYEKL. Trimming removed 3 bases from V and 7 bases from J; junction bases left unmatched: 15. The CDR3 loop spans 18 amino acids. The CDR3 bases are TGCGCCAGCAGCCAGGGGGCGGCTAGCGGGAGAGTAAGGAATGAGCAGTTCTTC. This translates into CASSQGAASGRVRNEQFF.

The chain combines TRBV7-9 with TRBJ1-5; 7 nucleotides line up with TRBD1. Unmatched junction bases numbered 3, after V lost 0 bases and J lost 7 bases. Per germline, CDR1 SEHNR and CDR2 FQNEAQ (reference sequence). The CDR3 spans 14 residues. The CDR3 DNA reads TGTGCCAGCAGCTTAGCAGGGGGCCCCCAGCCCCAGCATTTT. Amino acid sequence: CASSLAGGPQPQHF.

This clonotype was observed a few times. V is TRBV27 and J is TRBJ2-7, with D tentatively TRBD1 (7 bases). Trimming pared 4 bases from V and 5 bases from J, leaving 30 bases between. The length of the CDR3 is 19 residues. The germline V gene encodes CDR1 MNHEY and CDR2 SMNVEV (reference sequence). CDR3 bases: TGTGCCAGCAGTTCGGTCGGGGGTGGGACAGAAAAAATAACCCACGAGCAGTACTTC. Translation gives CASSSVGGGTEKITHEQYF.

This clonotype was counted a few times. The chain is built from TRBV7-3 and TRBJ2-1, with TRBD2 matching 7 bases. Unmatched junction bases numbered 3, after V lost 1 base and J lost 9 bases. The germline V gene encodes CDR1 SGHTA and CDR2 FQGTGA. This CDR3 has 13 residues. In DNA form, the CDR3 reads TGTGCCAGCAGCTTAATGGGGGGGTCTGAGCAGTTCTTC. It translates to CASSLMGGSEQFF.

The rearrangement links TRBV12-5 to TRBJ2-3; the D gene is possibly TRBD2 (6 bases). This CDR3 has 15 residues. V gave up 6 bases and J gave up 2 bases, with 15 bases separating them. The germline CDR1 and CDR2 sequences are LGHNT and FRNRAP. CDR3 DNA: TGTGCTAGTGGGGCAGGGACTCTCTACACAGATACGCAGTATTTT. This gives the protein CASGAGTLYTDTQYF.

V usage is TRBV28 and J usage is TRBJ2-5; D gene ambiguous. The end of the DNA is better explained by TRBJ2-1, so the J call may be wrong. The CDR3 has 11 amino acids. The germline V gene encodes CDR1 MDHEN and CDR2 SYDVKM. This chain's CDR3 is CASSRLPEQFF. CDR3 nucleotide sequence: TGTGCCAGCAGCCGACTTCCGGAGCAGTTCTTC.

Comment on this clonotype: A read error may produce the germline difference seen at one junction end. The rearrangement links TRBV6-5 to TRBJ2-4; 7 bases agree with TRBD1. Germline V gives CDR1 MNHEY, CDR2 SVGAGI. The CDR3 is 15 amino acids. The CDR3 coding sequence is TGTGCCAGCAGTTACTCAGAGGGGGCCAGAAACATTCAGTACTTC. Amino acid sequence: CASSYSEGARNIQYF.

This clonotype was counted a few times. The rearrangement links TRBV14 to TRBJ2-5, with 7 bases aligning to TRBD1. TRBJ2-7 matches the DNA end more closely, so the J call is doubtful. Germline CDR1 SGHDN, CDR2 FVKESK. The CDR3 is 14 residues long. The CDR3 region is CASSQGQGLNEQYF. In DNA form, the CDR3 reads TGTGCCAGCAGCCAAGGACAGGGTCTCAACGAGCAGTACTTC.

In nucleotides, the CDR3 is TGCAGTGCTTACAGGGGAACTAATGAAAAACTGTTTTTT. This gives the protein CSAYRGTNEKLFF. The chain has TRBV20-1 and TRBJ1-4; 7 nucleotides align to TRBD1. The CDR3 has 13 residues. The germline V gene has CDR1 DFQATT and CDR2 SNEGSKA (reference sequence). V lost 5 bases and J lost 1; bases outside the gene matches: 1.

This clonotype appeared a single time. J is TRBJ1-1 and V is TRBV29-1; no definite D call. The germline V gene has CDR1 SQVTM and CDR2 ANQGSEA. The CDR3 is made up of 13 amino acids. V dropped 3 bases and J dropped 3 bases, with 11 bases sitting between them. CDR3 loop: CSVDMGGDTEAFF. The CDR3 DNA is TGCAGCGTTGATATGGGCGGAGACACTGAAGCTTTCTTT.

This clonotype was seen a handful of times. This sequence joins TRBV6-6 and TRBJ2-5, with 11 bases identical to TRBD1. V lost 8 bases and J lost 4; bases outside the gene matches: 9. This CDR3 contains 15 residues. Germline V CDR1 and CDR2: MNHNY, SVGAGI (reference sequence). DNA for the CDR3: TGTGCCAGCGGGATGGGGACAGGGGGAGGAGAGACCCAGTACTTC. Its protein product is CASGMGTGGGETQYF.

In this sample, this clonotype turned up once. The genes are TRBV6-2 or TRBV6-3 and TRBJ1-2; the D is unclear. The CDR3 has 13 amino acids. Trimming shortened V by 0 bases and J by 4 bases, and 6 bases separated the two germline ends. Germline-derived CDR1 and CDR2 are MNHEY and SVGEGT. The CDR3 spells CASSYSLPYGYTF. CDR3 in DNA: TGTGCCAGCAGTTACTCACTACCCTATGGCTACACCTTC.

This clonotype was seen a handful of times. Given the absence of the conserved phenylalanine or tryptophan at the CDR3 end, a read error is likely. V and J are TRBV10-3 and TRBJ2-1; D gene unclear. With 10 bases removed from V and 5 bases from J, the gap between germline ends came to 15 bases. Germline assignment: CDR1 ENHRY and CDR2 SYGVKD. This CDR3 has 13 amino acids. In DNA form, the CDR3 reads TGTGCCACCTTGACGGAGCCCAACAATGAGCAGTTCCTC. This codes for CATLTEPNNEQFL.

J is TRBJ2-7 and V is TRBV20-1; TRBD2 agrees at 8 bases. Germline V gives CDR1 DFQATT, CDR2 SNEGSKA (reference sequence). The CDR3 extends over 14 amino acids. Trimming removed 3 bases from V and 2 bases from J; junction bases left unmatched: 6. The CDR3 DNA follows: TGCAGTGCTAGTTTCAGCGGGGGCCCCTACGAGCAGTACTTC. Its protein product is CSASFSGGPYEQYF.

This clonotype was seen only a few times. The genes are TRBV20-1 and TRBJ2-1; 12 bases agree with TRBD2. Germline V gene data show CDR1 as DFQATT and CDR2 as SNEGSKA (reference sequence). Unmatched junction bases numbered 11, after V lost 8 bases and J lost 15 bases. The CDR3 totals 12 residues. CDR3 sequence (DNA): TGCAGTACCCTTTCCCCTAGCGGGGGGGGGTTCTTC. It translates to CSTLSPSGGGFF.